These T cell receptor beta chains were read from a single sample in a study of CD8 T cells in acute hepatitis C reinfection. Clones were sequenced by immunoSEQ multiplex PCR, and TCRdb holds only the in-frame ones, with some missing. The table shows about 38,000 clones, with 80% to 90% occurring only once. Sequenced sample: naive CD8+ T cells from PBMCs. The receptor source for this set is a woman aged 18-29 years who spontaneously cleared hepatitis C infection. CDR3s include the opening cysteine and the closing phenylalanine or tryptophan. The D gene is left open where the match is weak. Not all rows give a size; the values are once, few, many and, for expanded clones, a class.

j_call,clone_size,v_call,d_call,cdr3_aa,cdr3_nt
TRBJ1-1,few,TRBV14,.,CASSQGSGARGTEAFF,TGTGCCAGCAGCCAAGGTTCGGGGGCTCGTGGGACTGAAGCTTTCTTT
TRBJ1-5,.,TRBV27,.,CASSLVGQPQHF,TGTGCCAGCAGTTTGGTTGGTCAGCCCCAGCATTTT
TRBJ2-1,.,TRBV13,TRBD2,CASSLKTSGYNEQFF,TGTGCCAGCAGCTTAAAAACTAGCGGTTACAATGAGCAGTTCTTC
TRBJ1-2,.,TRBV19,TRBD1,CASSASGTGLHYTF,TGTGCCAGTAGTGCGTCCGGGACAGGGTTGCACTACACCTTC
TRBJ2-1,.,TRBV11-2,.,CASSLVGGGSRNEQFF,TGTGCCAGCAGCTTAGTCGGGGGCGGGAGTCGCAATGAGCAGTTCTTC
TRBJ2-2,.,TRBV19,.,CASSTPDGSYTGELFF,TGTGCCAGTAGTACTCCGGACGGGTCGTACACCGGGGAGCTGTTTTTT
TRBJ1-2,few,TRBV6-4,.,CASILIGTRGGYTF,TGTGCCAGCATTCTTATCGGGACTCGAGGAGGCTACACCTTC
TRBJ2-7,.,TRBV9,TRBD2,CASSEAEGTSETYEQYF,TGTGCCAGCAGCGAGGCCGAGGGGACTAGCGAAACTTACGAGCAGTACTTC
TRBJ2-1,.,TRBV7-3,.,CASSLAQGDYNEQFF,TGTGCCAGCAGCTTAGCACAGGGAGACTACAATGAGCAGTTCTTC
TRBJ2-7,.,TRBV5-4,.,CASSLEGLSYEQYF,TGTGCCAGCAGCTTGGAAGGATTATCCTACGAGCAGTACTTC
TRBJ2-2,.,TRBV4-2,TRBD2,CASSQVFLAGTGELFF,TGTGCCAGCAGCCAAGTTTTCCTAGCGGGAACCGGGGAGCTGTTTTTT
TRBJ2-4,.,TRBV18,TRBD1,CASSRQGLAKNIQYF,TGTGCCAGCTCCAGACAGGGGCTAGCCAAAAACATTCAGTACTTC
TRBJ2-3,few,TRBV5-4,TRBD2,CASSLLAGAPDTQYF,TGTGCCAGCAGCTTACTAGCGGGAGCCCCAGATACGCAGTATTTT
TRBJ2-7,.,TRBV4-1,.,CASSLTPGHQKQYF,TGCGCCAGCAGCCTCACTCCGGGACACCAGAAACAGTACTTC
TRBJ2-2,few,TRBV7-2,TRBD2,CASSPLAGTNTGELFF,TGTGCCAGCAGCCCATTAGCGGGAACGAACACCGGGGAGCTGTTTTTT
TRBJ1-1,.,TRBV15,.,CATSTSHMETEAFF,TGTGCCACCAGTACTTCACACATGGAGACTGAAGCTTTCTTT
TRBJ2-3,.,TRBV19,.,CASSMMGAPDTQYF,TGTGCCAGTAGTATGATGGGGGCCCCAGATACGCAGTATTTT
TRBJ2-7,.,TRBV27,.,CASSFSSRYSYEQYF,TGTGCCAGCAGTTTTAGTTCGCGGTACTCCTACGAGCAGTACTTC
TRBJ1-5,few,TRBV27,TRBD1,CASSDHRDRGLQPQHF,TGTGCCAGCAGTGATCACCGGGACAGGGGGTTACAGCCCCAGCATTTT
TRBJ1-2,few,TRBV2,.,CASGPTPSNYGYTF,TGTGCCAGCGGACCGACCCCTTCGAACTATGGCTACACCTTC
TRBJ2-7,few,TRBV7-9,TRBD2,CASSYGLAGVGEQYF,TGTGCCAGCAGCTACGGACTAGCGGGAGTTGGCGAGCAGTACTTC
TRBJ1-4,.,TRBV5-6,TRBD1,CASSLAGGEGEKLFF,TGTGCCAGCAGCCTCGCAGGGGGCGAAGGGGAAAAACTGTTTTTT
TRBJ2-3,.,TRBV27,.,CASLPSSEASTDTQYF,TGTGCCAGCCTGCCTTCGTCTGAAGCTAGCACAGATACGCAGTATTTT
TRBJ1-3,once,TRBV15,.,CATSASRHSGNTIYF,TGTGCCACCAGCGCCAGCCGCCACTCTGGAAACACCATATATTTT
TRBJ2-1,few,TRBV19,TRBD1,CASSIVGQGIEQFF,TGTGCCAGTAGTATTGTGGGACAGGGGATTGAGCAGTTCTTC
TRBJ2-4,.,TRBV6-6,.,CASSYVSRAKNIQYF,TGTGCCAGCAGTTATGTGTCCAGAGCCAAAAACATTCAGTACTTC
TRBJ2-3,.,TRBV7-9,TRBD2,CASSWEREGTDTQYF,TGTGCCAGCAGCTGGGAGCGGGAGGGCACAGATACGCAGTATTTT
TRBJ2-2,.,TRBV7-8,.,CASSLGPVPGELFF,TGTGCCAGCAGCTTAGGGCCGGTTCCCGGGGAGCTGTTTTTT
TRBJ2-7,.,TRBV5-6,.,CASSPRSYEQYF,TGTGCCAGCAGCCCACGCTCCTACGAGCAGTACTTC
TRBJ2-5,.,TRBV2,.,CASRGRGQETQYF,TGTGCCAGCAGGGGCCGGGGACAAGAGACCCAGTACTTC
TRBJ2-2,.,TRBV7-9,.,CASSLVRRHGELFF,TGTGCCAGCAGCTTAGTCCGACGGCACGGGGAGCTGTTTTTT
TRBJ2-1,.,TRBV5-6,.,CASKFPGAGEQFF,TGTGCCAGCAAGTTCCCAGGGGCAGGTGAGCAGTTCTTC
TRBJ2-6,.,TRBV9,.,CASSSRGSGANVLTF,TGTGCCAGCAGCTCCCGGGGCTCTGGGGCCAACGTCCTGACTTTC
TRBJ2-1,.,TRBV9,.,CASSPSGRHSYNEQFF,TGTGCCAGCAGCCCTAGTGGACGACATTCCTACAATGAGCAGTTCTTC
TRBJ2-3,once,TRBV4-1,TRBD2,CASSNRLAGPDTQYF,TGCGCCAGCAGCAACCGACTAGCGGGACCAGATACGCAGTATTTT
TRBJ2-7,.,TRBV6-1,.,CASSERMDSDSYEQYF,TGTGCCAGCAGTGAGAGAATGGACAGCGACTCCTACGAGCAGTACTTC
TRBJ2-5,.,TRBV19,TRBD2,CASSIEAGGETQYF,TGTGCCAGTAGTATAGAGGCGGGAGGGGAGACCCAGTACTTC
TRBJ2-7,.,TRBV27,TRBD1,CASSLGGQGEEQYF,TGTGCCAGCAGTTTAGGGGGACAGGGTGAAGAGCAGTACTTC
TRBJ2-1,once,TRBV15,TRBD2,CATSRDPGLAGGVYNEQFF,TGTGCCACCAGCAGAGATCCCGGACTAGCGGGAGGAGTTTACAATGAGCAGTTCTTC
TRBJ2-5,.,TRBV28,TRBD1,CASRFTGGPSETQYF,TGTGCCAGCAGATTTACAGGGGGCCCCTCAGAGACCCAGTACTTC
TRBJ2-1,.,TRBV19,.,CASSISGSSYNEQFF,TGTGCCAGTAGTATATCGGGGAGCTCCTACAATGAGCAGTTCTTC
TRBJ2-5,.,TRBV7-3,TRBD2,CASSLSAGAAETQYF,TGTGCCAGCAGCTTAAGCGCGGGAGCGGCGGAGACCCAGTACTTC
TRBJ2-7,.,TRBV6-5,TRBD1,CASSPGTGPYEQYF,TGTGCCAGCAGTCCCGGGACAGGACCCTACGAGCAGTACTTC
TRBJ2-1,.,TRBV6-5,TRBD2,CASSPVVAGNEQFF,TGTGCCAGCAGTCCCGTCGTAGCGGGTAATGAGCAGTTCTTC
TRBJ1-3,.,TRBV28,TRBD1,CASSNPGTGNSGNTIYF,TGTGCCAGCAGTAACCCCGGGACAGGGAACTCTGGAAACACCATATATTTT